This passage covers 5 T cell receptor beta chains from one sample sequenced in a study of T cell changes during pregnancy in multiple sclerosis. Data came from immunoSEQ multiplex PCR; TCRdb stores just in-frame clones and leaves some out. The sample shows some 99,000 clones, approximately 93% of them seen only once. The specimen comprised peripheral blood, sampled after pregnancy. The receptors were gathered from a female donor with multiple sclerosis, enrolled in a pregnancy study.

The chain joins TRBV9 to TRBJ2-7, with D unresolved. Trimming removed 2 bases from V and 1 base from J, with 10 bases in between. In germline, CDR1 is SGDLS, CDR2 YYNGEE. This CDR3 is built from 14 residues. The DNA for the CDR3 is TGTGCCAGCAGCGTCGGGTTCGCTTCCTACGAGCAGTACTTC. Translating gives CASSVGFASYEQYF.

The chain is built from TRBV11-2 and TRBJ2-5; possible D gene TRBD2, 6 bases. This CDR3 is 15 amino acids long. Germline V gene lookup returns CDR1 SGHAT and CDR2 FQNNGV. Deletions cut 1 base from V and 2 bases from J, with 11 bases between. The CDR3 protein is CASSLVPGSQETQYF. CDR3 nucleotide sequence: TGTGCCAGCAGCTTAGTGCCCGGGAGTCAAGAGACCCAGTACTTC.

The V gene is TRBV5-6, the J gene TRBJ2-7; tentatively, D is TRBD1 (6 bases). The germline V gene encodes CDR1 SGHDT and CDR2 YYEEEE. V was clipped by 7 bases and J by 7 bases, with 15 bases between them. The CDR3 has 12 residues. The CDR3: CASSSTGLEQYF. The CDR3 DNA reads as TGTGCCAGCTCATCCACAGGGCTGGAGCAGTACTTC.

This chain uses TRBV19 with TRBJ1-1; D not certain. This CDR3 has 13 residues. Deletions cut 6 bases from V and 1 base from J, with 9 bases between. The germline CDR1 and CDR2 sequences are LNHDA and SQIVND (reference sequence). In nucleotides, the CDR3 is TGTGCCAGTAGCCTCGACACGAACACTGAAGCTTTCTTT. It yields the protein CASSLDTNTEAFF.

The CDR3 DNA follows: TGTGCCAGCAGTTTACCTAGTAGGAATGAGCAGTTCTTC. It codes for CASSLPSRNEQFF. This chain connects TRBV27 to TRBJ2-1; D unresolved. CDR1 MNHEY and CDR2 SMNVEV come from the germline V gene (reference sequence). With 2 bases removed from V and 7 bases from J, the gap between germline ends came to 9 bases. The CDR3 totals 13 residues.